The subject of this entry is one T cell receptor (beta chain). The sample contains more than one DNA sequence encoding this CDR3. The germline V gene has CDR1 MNHEY and CDR2 SVGAGI. The CDR3 contains 14 residues. The J segment lost 5 bases and the V segment lost 5 bases, leaving 6 bases of the junction unmatched. This sample stems from a study of blood T cell repertoires in COVID-19. Background on the study: Sites across the United States, Italy and Spain contributed samples from acute and convalescent COVID-19.

Authors' processing steps: Estimates of nucleated cell counts were drawn from the amplification of reference gene primers. Assay used: immunoSEQ multiplex PCR; TCRdb lists only in-frame clones, some missing. The V and J calls and clone size were taken over from that table, and D and trimming were inferred from the DNA. This repertoire shows about 64,000 clones, more than 65% found once; its top ten account for 5.6%. The chain carries TRBV6-5 and TRBJ1-2, with 9 bases lining up with TRBD1. The specimen sequenced was peripheral blood. This TCR derives from a woman in her fifties or sixties with acute or convalescent COVID-19. CDR3 loop: CASSTGGRLYGYTF. The CDR3 DNA sequence: TGTGCCAGCAGTACAGGGGGCCGACTTTATGGCTACACCTTC.